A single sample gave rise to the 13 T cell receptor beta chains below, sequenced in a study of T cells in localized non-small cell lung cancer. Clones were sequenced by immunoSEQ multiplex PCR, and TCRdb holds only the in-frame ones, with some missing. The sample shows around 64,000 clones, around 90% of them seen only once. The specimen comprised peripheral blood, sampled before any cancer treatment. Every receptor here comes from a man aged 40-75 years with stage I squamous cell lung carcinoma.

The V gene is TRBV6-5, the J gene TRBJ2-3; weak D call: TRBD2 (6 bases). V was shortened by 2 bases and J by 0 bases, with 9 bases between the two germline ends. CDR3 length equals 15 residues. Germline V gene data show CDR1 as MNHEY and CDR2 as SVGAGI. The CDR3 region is CASSYTRESTDTQYF. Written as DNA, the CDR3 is TGTGCCAGCAGTTACACACGGGAGAGCACAGATACGCAGTATTTT.

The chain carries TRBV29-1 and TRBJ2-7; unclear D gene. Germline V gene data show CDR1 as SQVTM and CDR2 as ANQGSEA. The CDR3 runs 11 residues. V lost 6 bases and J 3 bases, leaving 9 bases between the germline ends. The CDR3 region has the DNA TGCAGCGTAAGCCTCAGCTACGAGCAGTACTTC. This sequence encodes CSVSLSYEQYF.

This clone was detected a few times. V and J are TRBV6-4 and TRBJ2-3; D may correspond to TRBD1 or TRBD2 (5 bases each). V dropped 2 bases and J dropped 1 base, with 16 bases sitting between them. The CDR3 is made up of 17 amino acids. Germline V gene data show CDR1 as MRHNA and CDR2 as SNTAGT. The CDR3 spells CASSDGVRGRGTDTQYF. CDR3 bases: TGTGCCAGCAGTGACGGTGTGAGGGGACGGGGCACAGATACGCAGTATTTT.

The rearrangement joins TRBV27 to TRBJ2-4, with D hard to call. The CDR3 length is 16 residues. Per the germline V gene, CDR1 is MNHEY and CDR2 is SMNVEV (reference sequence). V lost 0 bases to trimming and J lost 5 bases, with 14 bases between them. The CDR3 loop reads CASSLSSRGWENIQYF. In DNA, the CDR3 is TGTGCCAGCAGTTTATCTTCGCGAGGTTGGGAAAACATTCAGTACTTC.

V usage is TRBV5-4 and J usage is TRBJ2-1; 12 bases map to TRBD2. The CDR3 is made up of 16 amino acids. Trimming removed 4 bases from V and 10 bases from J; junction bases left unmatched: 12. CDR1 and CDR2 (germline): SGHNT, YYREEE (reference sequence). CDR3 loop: CASSTRTSGMSGEQFF. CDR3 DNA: TGTGCCAGCAGCACGCGGACTAGCGGGATGAGTGGCGAGCAGTTCTTC.

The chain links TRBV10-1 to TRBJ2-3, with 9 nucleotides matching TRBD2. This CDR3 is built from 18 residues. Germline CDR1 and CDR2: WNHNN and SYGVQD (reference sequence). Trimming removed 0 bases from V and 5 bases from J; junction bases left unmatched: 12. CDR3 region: CASSESSASGTSLDTQYF. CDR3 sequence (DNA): TGCGCCAGCAGTGAGTCCTCCGCTAGCGGGACTTCTTTAGATACGCAGTATTTT.

CDR3 in DNA: TGTGCCAGCAGCTTAAACATCGCTAACTCGAACACCGGGGAGCTGTTTTTT. Translating gives CASSLNIANSNTGELFF. J is TRBJ2-2 and V is TRBV7-3; D not resolved. This CDR3 comprises 17 residues. CDR1 is SGHTA and CDR2 is FQGTGA in the germline V gene. V lost 1 base and J 0 bases, leaving 12 bases between the germline ends.

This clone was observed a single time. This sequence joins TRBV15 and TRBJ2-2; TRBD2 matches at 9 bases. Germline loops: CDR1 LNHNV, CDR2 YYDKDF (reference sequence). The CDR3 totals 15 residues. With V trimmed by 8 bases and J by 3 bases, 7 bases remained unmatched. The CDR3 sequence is CATRSGSVDTGELFF. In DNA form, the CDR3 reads TGTGCCACCCGTAGCGGGAGCGTTGACACCGGGGAGCTGTTTTTT. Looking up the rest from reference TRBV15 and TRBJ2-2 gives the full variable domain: DAMVIQNPRYQVTQFGKPVTLSCSQTLNHNVMYWYQQKSSQAPKLLFHYYDKDFNNEADTPDNFQSRRPNTSFCFLDIRSPGLGDTAMYLCATRSGSVDTGELFFGEGSRLTVL.

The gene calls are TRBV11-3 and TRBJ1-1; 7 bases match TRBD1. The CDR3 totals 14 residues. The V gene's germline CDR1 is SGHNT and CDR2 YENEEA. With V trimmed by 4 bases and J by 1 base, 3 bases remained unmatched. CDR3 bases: TGTGCCAGCAGCTCCTGGACAGGGAACACTGAAGCTTTCTTT. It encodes CASSSWTGNTEAFF.

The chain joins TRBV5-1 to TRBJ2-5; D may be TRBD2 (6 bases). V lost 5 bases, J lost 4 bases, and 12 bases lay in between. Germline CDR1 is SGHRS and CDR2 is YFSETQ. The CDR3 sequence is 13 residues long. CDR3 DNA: TGCGCCAGCAGTCCCGTCGGGGGAGAGACCCAGTACTTC. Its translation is CASSPVGGETQYF.

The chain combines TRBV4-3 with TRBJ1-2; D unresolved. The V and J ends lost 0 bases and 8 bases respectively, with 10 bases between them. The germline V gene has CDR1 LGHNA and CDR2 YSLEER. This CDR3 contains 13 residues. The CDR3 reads CASSQDAASGYTF. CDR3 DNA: TGCGCCAGCAGCCAAGACGCGGCGTCGGGCTACACCTTC.

CDR3: CASSSSGDNEKLFF. CDR3 nucleotides: TGTGCCAGCAGCTCCTCAGGGGATAATGAAAAACTGTTTTTT. The J gene is TRBJ1-4, the V gene TRBV28; TRBD1 is a possible D gene (6 bases). This CDR3 comprises 14 residues. Trimming cost V 6 bases and J 4 bases, with 12 bases left between them. Germline V gene sequence: CDR1 MDHEN, CDR2 SYDVKM. Looking up the rest from reference TRBV28 and TRBJ1-4 gives the full variable domain: DVKVTQSSRYLVKRTGEKVFLECVQDMDHENMFWYRQDPGLGLRLIYFSYDVKMKEKGDIPEGYSVSREKKERFSLILESASTNQTSMYLCASSSSGDNEKLFFGSGTQLSVL.

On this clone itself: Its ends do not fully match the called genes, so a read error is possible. In DNA form, the CDR3 reads TGCGCCAGCAGCGAGGGACAACTGAACGCTGAAGCTTTCTTT. Its protein is CASSEGQLNAEAFF. The genes are TRBV5-1 and TRBJ1-1; D possibly corresponds to TRBD1 (6 bases). The CDR3 has 14 residues. Germline V gives CDR1 SGHRS, CDR2 YFSETQ. Filled out from reference TRBV5-1 and TRBJ1-1, the complete variable domain reads KAGVTQTPRYLIKTRGQQVTLSCSPISGHRSVSWYQQTPGQGLQFLFEYFSETQRNKGNFPGRFSGRQFSNSRSEMNVSTLELGDSALYLCASSEGQLNAEAFFGQGTRLTVV.